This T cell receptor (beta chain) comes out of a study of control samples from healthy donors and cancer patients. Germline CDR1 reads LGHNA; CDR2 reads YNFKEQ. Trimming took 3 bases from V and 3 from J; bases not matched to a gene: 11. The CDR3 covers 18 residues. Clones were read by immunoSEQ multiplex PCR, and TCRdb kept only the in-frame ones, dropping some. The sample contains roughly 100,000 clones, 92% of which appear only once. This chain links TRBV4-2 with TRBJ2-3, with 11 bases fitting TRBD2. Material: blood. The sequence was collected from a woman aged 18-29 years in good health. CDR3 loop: CASSQEITSGGRTDTQYF. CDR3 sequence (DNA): TGTGCCAGCAGCCAGGAGATTACTAGCGGGGGACGTACAGATACGCAGTATTTT.